Below are 11 T cell receptor beta chains sequenced from a single sample in a study of blood T cell repertoires in COVID-19. The data were produced by immunoSEQ multiplex PCR, yet TCRdb's version contains in-frame clones alone and is incomplete. The sample consists of some 96,000 clones, roughly nine tenths of them appearing once. Material: peripheral blood. The receptors were gathered from a man aged 50-60 years with active COVID-19.

The rearrangement joins TRBV6-1 to TRBJ2-7; D is unresolved. Trimming removed 3 bases from V and 0 bases from J, with 3 bases in between. Germline CDR1 is MNHNS and CDR2 is SASEGT. The CDR3 covers 12 residues. Here the CDR3 DNA reads TGTGCCAGCAGTGACAGCTCCTACGAGCAGTACTTC. Translated, it gives CASSDSSYEQYF.

The V and J genes are TRBV29-1 and TRBJ2-4, with TRBD1 matching 9 bases. The length of the CDR3 is 14 residues. Germline CDR1 SQVTM, CDR2 ANQGSEA. With 6 bases clipped from V and 7 bases from J, the junction kept 10 bases outside the gene matches. CDR3 in DNA: TGCAGCGTGAGGGGTTTTGGACAGGGGAACATTCAGTACTTC. Protein: CSVRGFGQGNIQYF. The full variable domain, completed using reference TRBV29-1 and TRBJ2-4, is SAVISQKPSRDICQRGTSLTIQCQVDSQVTMMFWYRQQPGQSLTLIATANQGSEATYESGFVIDKFPISRPNLTFSTLTVSNMSPEDSSIYLCSVRGFGQGNIQYFGAGTRLSVL.

The J gene is TRBJ1-4, the V gene TRBV28; a possible D gene is TRBD1 (6 bases). Trimming removed 3 bases at V and 0 bases at J, with 11 bases between. CDR1 is MDHEN, CDR2 SYDVKM, per germline. The CDR3 loop spans 16 amino acids. The CDR3: CASSFPGHATNEKLFF. CDR3 nucleotides: TGTGCCAGCAGTTTCCCGGGACATGCAACTAATGAAAAACTGTTTTTT.

The V call is TRBV10-3, the J call TRBJ1-1; no clear D gene. There are 13 residues in the CDR3. Deletions cut 3 bases from V and 0 bases from J, with 5 bases between. Looked up from germline, CDR1 is ENHRY and CDR2 is SYGVKD. In DNA form, the CDR3 reads TGTGCCATCAGTGAATCAGTGAACACTGAAGCTTTCTTT. Translating it yields CAISESVNTEAFF.

The chain joins TRBV6-2 or TRBV6-3 to TRBJ2-1; no firm D call. The germline V and J ends were trimmed by 2 bases and 0 bases, with 14 bases remaining between them. The CDR3 covers 17 residues. The germline V gene encodes CDR1 MNHEY and CDR2 SVGEGT. The CDR3 DNA follows: TGTGCCAGCAGTTACCGTGAACAGCCCTCCTCCTACAATGAGCAGTTCTTC. This gives the protein CASSYREQPSSYNEQFF.

The chain employs TRBV5-1 and TRBJ2-6, with TRBD2 as a possible D gene (6 bases). Germline V lookup: CDR1 SGHRS, CDR2 YFSETQ. Trimming stripped 1 base from V and 0 bases from J, with 11 bases between. The CDR3 is 17 residues long. Written as DNA, the CDR3 is TGCGCCAGCAGCTTGTGGGGGGTTGGCTCTGGGGCCAACGTCCTGACTTTC. Translated: CASSLWGVGSGANVLTF. Supplemented by reference TRBV5-1 and TRBJ2-6, the full variable domain reads KAGVTQTPRYLIKTRGQQVTLSCSPISGHRSVSWYQQTPGQGLQFLFEYFSETQRNKGNFPGRFSGRQFSNSRSEMNVSTLELGDSALYLCASSLWGVGSGANVLTFGAGSRLTVL.

This chain links TRBV2 with TRBJ2-7, with D tentatively TRBD2 (6 bases). Trimming left V 1 base short and J 0 bases short, with 13 bases between. CDR1 SNHLY and CDR2 FYNNEI come from the germline V gene. CDR3 size: 16 residues. CDR3 amino acids: CASSEGGVAVSYEQYF. CDR3 bases: TGTGCCAGCAGTGAAGGAGGGGTAGCGGTCTCCTACGAGCAGTACTTC.

The V and J genes are TRBV7-9 and TRBJ2-5; D not resolved. V lost 1 base to trimming and J lost 5 bases, with 8 bases between them. Germline V gene lookup returns CDR1 SEHNR and CDR2 FQNEAQ (reference sequence). This CDR3 is built from 13 residues. The CDR3 bases are TGTGCCAGCAGCTTAGATCGGTGGGAGACCCAGTACTTC. The encoded protein is CASSLDRWETQYF.

This clone was counted a few times. This chain uses TRBV5-4 with TRBJ1-2; 7 bases are shared with TRBD1. Germline-derived CDR1 and CDR2 are SGHNT and YYREEE (reference sequence). V dropped 4 bases and J dropped 5; count of bases not matched to a gene: 5. The CDR3 runs to 13 residues. For the CDR3, the DNA is TGTGCCAGCAGCCGCTCACAGGGGTATGGCTACACCTTC. Amino acids: CASSRSQGYGYTF.

This clone was seen more than once but under ten times. The chain employs TRBV5-4 and TRBJ2-2; 13 positions match TRBD2. Germline V lookup: CDR1 SGHNT, CDR2 YYREEE (reference sequence). Losses at the gene ends were 3 bases for V and 5 bases for J; bases not matched to a gene: 1. The CDR3 contains 15 residues. The CDR3 sequence: CASSSGLAGTGELFF. The CDR3 DNA is TGTGCCAGCAGCTCGGGACTAGCGGGGACCGGGGAGCTGTTTTTT.

The J gene is TRBJ2-1, the V gene TRBV24-1; D is unresolved. Trimming removed 5 bases at V and 2 bases at J, with 15 bases between. This CDR3 spans 16 amino acids. Germline lookup yields CDR1 KGHDR and CDR2 SFDVKD. For the CDR3, the DNA is TGTGCCACCAGTGGTCGCTCCCTGAGGACCTACAATGAGCAGTTCTTC. Translated, it gives CATSGRSLRTYNEQFF.